This T cell receptor (beta chain) was profiled in a study of cytomegalovirus exposure and HLA in healthy donors (dated by TCRdb to the late 2010s). Study-wide context: An earlier analysis of roughly 630 of the donors reported 250 to 300 Gb of sequence data and 117 million unique TCR beta sequences from some 180 million T cells. The later analysis used no new phenotypic data to find candidate immune exposures, relying instead on TCR beta sequences and their occurrence across donors. Among the roughly 390 genotyped donors, around 81% belonged to the genetic ancestry cluster associated with self-reported Caucasian donors. The study aimed to test whether cataloging public T cell receptors could reveal signatures of past pathogen exposure. Along with the approximately 700-subject first cohort, a separate validation cohort of over a hundred different subjects was used. Because of strong linkage in the cohort, a handful of DR-DQ haplotypes were treated as single units for association and clustering. The study profiled the T cell repertoires of about 640 subjects by immunosequencing and related them to cytomegalovirus serostatus. The number of donors typed differed by locus, with 629-630 for A, B, C, DRB1 and DQB1, 522 for DQA1, 600 to 610 for DPA1, and roughly 450 for DPB1. Donor age, sex, ethnicity and CMV serostatus were compiled alongside the repertoire data. All discovery cohort repertoires had been generated using a single sequencing platform. To study patterns of TCR occurrence, a later analysis re-analyzed previously published TCR beta repertoires from around 660 donors and added high-resolution HLA genotyping. Across 300 to 400 genotyped donors of the cohort, an average of about 200,000 unique TCR beta nucleotide sequences per donor were sequenced, and approximately 17% of those sequences were non-productive. High-throughput TCR immunosequencing, statistical association of individual TCRs with disease status, and machine learning were combined to predict cytomegalovirus infection status. A later genetic analysis took genome-wide SNP genotypes for about 65% of the 666 donors and used that subset as a discovery cohort. HLA typing included class I and class II loci at four-digit resolution. An earlier analysis of around 640 of the donors used high-throughput TCR beta sequencing to judge whether each TCR beta V gene segment behaved as functional or pseudogenic. About 300 gigabases of sequencing data and roughly 90 million unique TCR sequences were included in an early release covering about 600 HLA-typed donors. General study outcomes and caveats: This cohort had only TCR beta chains sequenced, and the lack of alpha or paired-chain data limited which features could be detected. In a later analysis, the rate of TCR association differed among HLA loci, with DRB1 alleles having the most associated TCRs and HLA-C alleles having the fewest. Compared with equally common non-associated chains, HLA-associated TCR beta chains in a later analysis were more clonally expanded and had lower generation probabilities. Specific HLA alleles were associated with 15,000 to 20,000 TCR beta sequences at a false discovery rate of 0.05 in a later analysis. The sequencing pipeline was judged likely to have produced a cluster of highly shared sequence variants as a technical artifact. An association between a missense DCLRE1C variant and V-gene and J-gene trimming of TCR beta chains was found in a later genetic analysis and replicated in an independent cohort. Some IMGT-functional V segments, including TRBV6-2 and TRBV6-3, could not be distinguished by the 87-base-pair reads and were therefore excluded. Most CMV-associated TCR beta chains appeared to be HLA-restricted in a later analysis, and the HLA associations seemed to be driven largely by CMV exposure. Several of the top co-occurrence clusters appeared to be linked to parvovirus B19, influenza, CMV and Epstein-Barr virus, according to a later analysis. Compared with the roughly 670-donor mean, donors in an Asian-associated ancestry cluster had fewer N-insertions in productive TCRs, according to a later genetic analysis. Because counts were too low, 15 to 20 rarely observed V segments, including chromosome 9 orphons, were excluded from the earlier analysis of 587 of the donors. The classifier was reported to diagnose cytomegalovirus status with high specificity and sensitivity in both the original and validation cohorts. When HLA alleles, especially DR and DQ, strongly co-occurred, TCR associations were difficult to assign to individual alleles. In vitro tests confirmed that a few of the cytomegalovirus-associated TCR beta chains recognize cytomegalovirus antigens. In an earlier analysis of approximately 600 of the donors, most TCR beta V segments were observed in productive rearrangements about 87% or about 30% of the time, broadly matching IMGT annotations. Correlated functional status among segregating V segments might reflect linkage disequilibrium, but an unknown experimental factor could not be ruled out. According to the authors, the approach could potentially be generalized to other disease states and immunological phenotypes. HLA typing was unavailable for some donors at each locus, so association tests used only the typed subset. Most TCR sequences were observed very rarely across donors, whereas some public TCRs were present in many individuals. Immune exposure information for the cohort was limited to CMV serostatus. The study gave a list of more than 150 TCR beta chains associated with cytomegalovirus. A further reported finding was that TCR beta sequences accurately predicted the HLA-A and HLA-B alleles for most subjects in the first cohort. Roughly uniform sequencing depth across donors was assumed in presence/absence analyses, although this assumption may not hold.

The cohort was made up of hundreds of healthy bone marrow donors. Cohort members were all nominally healthy when sampled, although unrecorded immune exposures were likely present. The donor tested CMV seropositive and was one of the 289 seropositive cohort members. A peripheral blood sample was provided by each donor, and peripheral blood mononuclear cells were used for TCR beta sequencing. The Qiagen DNeasy Blood Extraction Kit was used to extract genomic DNA from the blood cell samples. Library generation was performed with the immunoSEQ multiplex PCR assay. The multiplex PCR relied on a mix of 60 forward primers for TCR Vbeta segments and 13 reverse primers for TCR Jbeta segments. The CDR3 region of rearranged TCR beta genes was amplified from genomic DNA by a multiplex PCR assay. On the Illumina HiSeq System, the amplified TCR beta libraries were sequenced as 87-base-pair reads. The paper's data handling went like this. In a later analysis, tens of millions of unique TCR beta chains were counted across the 500 to 850 repertoires, and roughly 11 million of these chains were shared by at least two donors. A nearest-neighbor algorithm error-corrected the raw reads and collapsed the reads into unique sequences, merging closely related sequences to remove PCR and sequencing errors. CDR3 sequences were aligned to IMGT reference sequences to assign V, D and J gene segments. For a sequence to be retained, at least a six-nucleotide match to both a V gene segment and a J gene segment was required. A rearrangement counted as productive if the CDR3 had no stop codons and remained in frame with V and J, and every other rearrangement counted as non-productive. CDR3 was defined by IMGT convention, running from the second conserved V-encoded cysteine to the conserved J-encoded phenylalanine. The earlier analysis of about 560 of the donors excluded any sequence lacking an unambiguous match to a single V gene segment. In an earlier analysis of 587 of the donors, a V segment was called functional when productive rearrangements were above 56.7%, and segregating when the standard deviation between donors exceeded 5%. A statistical classification framework was built for diagnosing cytomegalovirus status from the catalog of TCR beta chain sequences. A later analysis assigned V and J genes by comparing TCR nucleotide sequences with IMGT/GENE-DB human TR gene sequences. Using the TCRdist pipeline, a later analysis assigned CDR3 sequences along with most-parsimonious VDJ recombination scenarios. In a later analysis, every TCR beta chain was defined by the combination of its CDR3 amino acid sequence and its V-gene family, and reads without a unique V-gene family were dropped. To address suspected cross-contamination and a sequencing artifact, a later analysis removed some 620 highly shared, low-generation-probability nucleotide sequences. A later analysis calculated a clonal expansion index for each public chain from normalized within-repertoire ranks of inferred template counts. In a later analysis, generation probabilities were computed using a VDJ recombination model fitted to out-of-frame rearrangements, and the results were checked against IGoR. Hypergeometric tests were used in a later analysis to score TCR-TCR, TCR-HLA and TCR-CMV co-occurrence, with a repertoire-size bias correction applied to the TCR pairs. False discovery rates were estimated in a later analysis by permuting HLA or CMV assignments 20 times. In a later analysis, co-occurring TCRs were grouped with DBSCAN, and TCRdist sequence similarity was added when clustering was performed within HLA-allele-positive subsets. Co-occurrence clustering excluded repertoires with fewer than 30,000 or more than 120,000 public chains, plus five with anomalous nucleotide sharing. TCRdb retrieved this table from immuneACCESS and kept in-frame rearrangements only. Not all clones are present; in checked studies, unresolved V genes account for under half, and no reason is known for the remainder. D and trimming were read from the DNA, whereas the V and J calls and clone size are those reported in that table. The sample includes about 120,000 clones, with under 80% observed a single time. The top ten clones comprise 25% to 35% of the sample.

Only a few counts were recorded for this clone. There is no known antigen for this receptor. Nothing much larger sits one base from this clone, and base qualities are not available. Taken from the germline V gene, the CDR1 and CDR2 loops are MNHNS and SASEGT. Trimming at the junction amounts to 8 bases on V and 0 bases on J, and the germline ends lie 5 bases apart. The CDR3 runs 12 residues from the cysteine to the phenylalanine. Kept here is only the CDR3 DNA, which spans 36 bases and is read in frame from base 1. Sequencing input: PBMCs. The clonotype was recovered from a man aged 55 to 70 in good health and CMV-seropositive. The chain links TRBV6-1 with TRBJ1-3, with an unclear D gene assignment. The CDR3: CASLSSGNTIYF. The bases are TGTGCCAGCCTAAGCTCTGGAAACACCATATATTTT.